The sequence of this TCR beta chain was determined in a study of blood T cell repertoires in COVID-19. Looking at the study overall: The United States, Italy and Spain were the sources of the acute and convalescent COVID-19 samples.

Germline-derived CDR1 and CDR2 are SEHNR and FQNEAQ (reference sequence). With 5 bases clipped from V and 2 bases from J, the junction kept 9 bases outside the gene matches. The CDR3 sequence is 17 residues long. Original processing methods: Using reference gene primer amplification, nucleated cell counts were estimated. The method was immunoSEQ multiplex PCR; TCRdb's version includes in-frame clones alone and lacks a portion of them. The V and J calls and clone size are taken from that table; D and trimming were inferred from the DNA. Of roughly 280,000 clones listed, roughly 86% were seen once; the top ten hold over 9%.

The chain carries TRBV7-9 and TRBJ2-3, with TRBD2 matching over 11 bases. The origin of this receptor is a woman aged 25 to 39 with COVID-19, enrolled during active disease. Sequenced sample: peripheral blood. CDR3 in amino acids: CASSPLAGGGLTDTQYF. CDR3 in DNA: TGTGCCAGCAGCCCATTAGCGGGAGGGGGACTCACAGATACGCAGTATTTT.